Presented here are 5 T cell receptor beta chains from one specimen sequenced in a study of blood T cells in healthy people across ages. Using a J-beta primer mix together with a sample-barcoded 5' primer, a second PCR was run for roughly 7 to 11 cycles. TCRdb itself ran the 5' RACE reads through MiXCR, one entry per CDR3 protein. The sample lists about 640,000 distinct CDR3 sequences, less than 35% occurring once. The sequencing sample was made of blood. These receptor sequences come from an elderly woman in good health.

This clonotype has a count of ten or more. The chain has TRBV6-5 and TRBJ2-6; D uncertain. The germline V gene has CDR1 MNHEY and CDR2 SVGAGI. The V gene lost 2 bases and the J gene lost 0 bases, with 8 bases spanning the gap. This CDR3 is 16 amino acids long. The CDR3 nucleotides are TGTGCCAGCAGTTACCGTGGGGTCTCTGGGGCCAACGTCCTGACTTTC. Translating gives CASSYRGVSGANVLTF.

In nucleotides, the CDR3 is TGCGCCAGCTCCTCTGTAGCGGGGGGGGGCACAGATACGCAGTATTTT. Amino acid sequence: CASSSVAGGGTDTQYF. The J gene is TRBJ2-3, the V gene TRBV5-1, with TRBD2 matching 11 bases. CDR3 length: 16 amino acids. Germline V lookup: CDR1 SGHRS, CDR2 YFSETQ. Trimming at V came to 7 bases and at J to 1 base, leaving 8 bases not matched to a gene.

This clonotype came up many times. V and J are TRBV5-1 and TRBJ2-3; D unclear. This CDR3 has 14 residues. CDR1 SGHRS and CDR2 YFSETQ come from the germline V gene. Trimming took 4 bases from V and 2 from J, leaving 11 bases between them. CDR3 bases: TGCGCCAGCAGCATGGACCGCCCCACAGATACGCAGTATTTT. Translated: CASSMDRPTDTQYF.

This clonotype turned up a few times. This sequence joins TRBV14 and TRBJ1-1; TRBD1 is a possible D gene (5 bases). The CDR3 covers 14 residues. The germline gives CDR1 SGHDN, CDR2 FVKESK. Trimming took 4 bases from V and 3 from J, leaving 12 bases between them. The CDR3 here is CASSRPGAYTEAFF. CDR3 bases: TGTGCCAGCAGCCGCCCCGGGGCCTACACTGAAGCTTTCTTT.

This clonotype has a count of ten or more. The chain carries TRBV12-3 or TRBV12-4 and TRBJ2-1; 16 nucleotides match TRBD2. With V trimmed by 0 bases and J by 4 bases, 0 bases remained unmatched. The CDR3 consists of 17 residues. The DNA for the CDR3 is TGTGCCAGCAGTTTAGCGGGACTAGCGGGGGGGTACAATGAGCAGTTCTTC. Its protein product is CASSLAGLAGGYNEQFF.